Each of the 11 T cell receptor beta chains below was sequenced from the same sample in a study of T cells in Graves' hyperthyroidism and ophthalmopathy. From RNA transcripts, TCR beta CDR3 regions were amplified. HTBI primers were employed in a first-round RT-PCR of the TCR CDR3. TCRdb independently ran MiXCR on the multiplex PCR reads; one entry per CDR3 protein. This sample yields 40,000 to 60,000 distinct CDR3 sequences, of which around 48% are seen a single time; roughly a tenth belongs to the top ten. The source material was blood. Every receptor here comes from a woman aged 45-65 years with Graves' ophthalmopathy.

This clonotype was counted ten times or more. J is TRBJ1-2 and V is TRBV5-1; tentative D call: TRBD1 (6 bases). V dropped 4 bases and J dropped 7 bases, with 11 bases sitting between them. CDR1 and CDR2 (germline): SGHRS, YFSETQ. The CDR3 runs 12 residues. CDR3 nucleotides: TGCGCCAGCAGCCGCACGGGGGCTGGCTACACCTTC. Translated, it gives CASSRTGAGYTF. Supplemented by reference TRBV5-1 and TRBJ1-2, the full variable domain reads KAGVTQTPRYLIKTRGQQVTLSCSPISGHRSVSWYQQTPGQGLQFLFEYFSETQRNKGNFPGRFSGRQFSNSRSEMNVSTLELGDSALYLCASSRTGAGYTFGSGTRLTVV.

This clonotype was seen many times. The chain carries TRBV5-1 and TRBJ2-1; D is possibly TRBD2 (6 bases). Deletions cut 0 bases from V and 3 bases from J, with 10 bases between. Germline V lookup: CDR1 SGHRS, CDR2 YFSETQ. The length of the CDR3 is 15 residues. In DNA, the CDR3 is TGCGCCAGCAGCTTGGTTAGCGGAAACTACAATGAGCAGTTCTTC. Protein product: CASSLVSGNYNEQFF. Filled out from reference TRBV5-1 and TRBJ2-1, the complete variable domain reads KAGVTQTPRYLIKTRGQQVTLSCSPISGHRSVSWYQQTPGQGLQFLFEYFSETQRNKGNFPGRFSGRQFSNSRSEMNVSTLELGDSALYLCASSLVSGNYNEQFFGPGTRLTVL.

In this sample, this clonotype turned up many times. The chain links TRBV7-9 to TRBJ2-3; 8 positions agree with TRBD1. The V gene end was trimmed by 1 base and the J gene end by 2 bases; junction bases not matched to a gene: 8. The CDR3 has 17 residues. In germline, CDR1 is SEHNR, CDR2 FQNEAQ (reference sequence). The CDR3 nucleotides read TGTGCCAGCAGCTTAGGGAGCTACAGGGGGACCACAGATACGCAGTATTTT. This encodes CASSLGSYRGTTDTQYF.

This clonotype was seen a handful of times. The genes are TRBV18 and TRBJ2-7, with 7 bases identical to TRBD1. Germline values: CDR1 KGHSH, CDR2 LQKENI. Germline trimming cut 4 bases from V and 0 bases from J; bases unmatched to any gene: 6. The CDR3 has 15 residues. CDR3 DNA: TGTGCCAGCTCACTCGGACAGGATAGCTCCTACGAGCAGTACTTC. Translating it yields CASSLGQDSSYEQYF.

This clonotype was observed at least ten times. This chain joins TRBV5-1 and TRBJ2-5, with TRBD1 identical over 10 bases. There are 14 residues in the CDR3. Looked up from germline, CDR1 is SGHRS and CDR2 is YFSETQ. V gave up 4 bases and J gave up 3 bases; unmatched junction bases: 3. CDR3 in amino acids: CASSPGQGEETQYF. CDR3 in DNA: TGCGCCAGCAGCCCAGGACAGGGGGAAGAGACCCAGTACTTC.

Ten or more counts support this clonotype. The J gene is TRBJ2-1, the V gene TRBV20-1, with 7 bases lining up with TRBD2. The trim removed 0 bases at V and 8 bases at J, leaving 10 bases unmatched. The CDR3 totals 15 residues. In germline, CDR1 is DFQATT, CDR2 SNEGSKA (reference sequence). CDR3 nucleotides: TGCAGTGCTAGAGAGGTGTTATCGGGAGGCTATGAGCAGTTCTTC. Residues: CSAREVLSGGYEQFF.

The rearrangement joins TRBV7-9 to TRBJ2-7; 13 positions match TRBD2. Germline CDR1 reads SEHNR; CDR2 reads FQNEAQ (reference sequence). This CDR3 comprises 13 residues. The V segment lost 8 bases and the J segment 3 bases; nucleotides outside the gene matches: 1. Here the CDR3 reads CASGTSGIYEQYF. DNA of the CDR3: TGTGCCAGCGGGACTAGCGGGATCTACGAGCAGTACTTC.

Judged by abundance, this clonotype is medium-sized (0.01 to 0.1%). CDR3 DNA sequence: TGTGCCATCAGTGAACAAGCGGGAGTGTACGAGCAGTACTTC. This translates into CAISEQAGVYEQYF. The chain has TRBV10-3 and TRBJ2-7, with 8 positions matching TRBD2. The J segment lost 4 bases and the V segment lost 3 bases, leaving 5 bases of the junction unmatched. CDR3 length: 14 residues. Germline V lookup: CDR1 ENHRY, CDR2 SYGVKD.

At least ten counts were recorded for this clonotype. The J gene is TRBJ2-2, the V gene TRBV20-1; 9 bases agree with TRBD2. V lost 3 bases to trimming and J lost 5 bases; unmatched junction nucleotides: 4. The CDR3 length is 14 residues. Germline CDR1 is DFQATT and CDR2 is SNEGSKA (reference sequence). Here the CDR3 reads CSARAGGRTGELFF. The DNA for the CDR3 is TGCAGTGCTAGGGCGGGAGGGAGGACCGGGGAGCTGTTTTTT.

The chain couples TRBV7-2 to TRBJ1-2; 9 bases are a match to TRBD1. The CDR3 is 14 amino acids. J was trimmed by 6 bases and V by 4 bases; bases with no gene match: 6. Per the germline V gene, CDR1 is SGHTA and CDR2 is FQGNSA. The CDR3 spells CASSYGTGRDGYTF. The CDR3 DNA is TGTGCCAGCAGCTACGGGACAGGGAGGGATGGCTACACCTTC.

This clonotype showed up many times. This chain uses TRBV7-3 with TRBJ1-1; no firm D call. CDR3 length equals 13 residues. From germline, CDR1 is SGHTA and CDR2 FQGTGA. The V end was cut by 5 bases, the J end by 0 bases, with 7 bases between. DNA of the CDR3: TGTGCCAGCAGCAGATTGGTGAACACTGAAGCTTTCTTT. Translation: CASSRLVNTEAFF.